This T cell receptor (beta chain) was obtained from a study of T cells in Graves' hyperthyroidism and ophthalmopathy. The CDR3 is 16 residues long. Germline values: CDR1 ENHRY, CDR2 SYGVKD. A note on this clonotype: Its matching antigen is unknown. An end of the junction differs from the germline gene, which may be a read error.

Study outcomes and limitations: Researchers found most expanded thyroid clonotypes above 0.001 in blood as well. The model made its ophthalmopathy prediction, and onset followed a median around 6.9 months later.

TCR beta CDR3 regions were amplified from RNA. RT-PCR in the first round (using the HTBI primer set) targeted the TCR CDR3. In TCRdb, the multiplex PCR reads were re-called with MiXCR into one record per CDR3 protein. This table holds hundreds of thousands of distinct CDR3 sequences, roughly 46% found once. Clinical symptoms, serum thyroxine and TRAb, thyroid ultrasound and orbital computed tomography were used for the diagnoses. This TCR came from a woman aged 18-29 years with Graves' hyperthyroidism. The chain carries TRBV10-3 and TRBJ2-3; D possibly corresponds to TRBD1 (6 bases). The material sequenced was peripheral blood or thyroid tissue (not recorded which). CDR3 nucleotides: TGTGCCATCAGTGGAGCTAAGCGAGGGGGTCCGTATACGCAGTACTTT. This codes for CAISGAKRGGPYTQYF.